This T cell receptor beta chain was sequenced in a study of blood T cell repertoires in COVID-19. About the research overall: Material from acute and convalescent COVID-19 was sourced from the United States, Italy and Spain. Sources were T cells, B-cell-depleted T cells, or PBMCs; the material itself was cDNA or gDNA.

Produced via immunoSEQ multiplex PCR; TCRdb's table is partial and in-frame only. Found here are around 110,000 clones, more than 80% of them singletons; the top ten hold approximately 4.9%. Trimming removed 2 bases at V and 3 bases at J, with 10 bases between. The CDR3 sequence is 14 residues long. The germline V gene encodes CDR1 SNHLY and CDR2 FYNNEI. The receptor's source is a man aged 40-49 years with active or convalescent COVID-19. V and J are TRBV2 and TRBJ2-5, with TRBD1 as a possible D gene (5 bases). The sequencing sample was made of peripheral blood. The CDR3 region has the DNA TGTGCCAGCAGTGAAAGGCAGGGCAAAGAGACCCAGTACTTC. Encoded protein: CASSERQGKETQYF. The complete variable domain, with remaining parts taken from reference TRBV2 and TRBJ2-5, reads EPEVTQTPSHQVTQMGQEVILRCVPISNHLYFYWYRQILGQKVEFLVSFYNNEISEKSEIFDDQFSVERPDGSNFTLKIRSTKLEDSAMYFCASSERQGKETQYFGPGTRLLVL.